The 2 T cell receptor beta chains in this list originate from one sample, sequenced in a study of T cells after yellow fever vaccination. TCRdb ran MiXCR on the 5' RACE reads and lists one entry per CDR3 protein. There are around 310,000 distinct CDR3 sequences in the sample; 8.7% occur only once, and about a sixth lies in the top ten. The starting material was PBMCs, obtained on the day of the first yellow fever vaccination. Receptor source: a man between 18 and 29 years old who received the YFV17D yellow fever vaccine.

J is TRBJ2-7 and V is TRBV6-8, with a tentative D call TRBD2 (6 bases). The germline V and J ends were trimmed by 4 bases and 3 bases, with 16 bases remaining between them. Per the germline V gene, CDR1 is MNHGY and CDR2 is SAAAGT. The CDR3 is 15 residues long. The CDR3 region is CASSCPRDWNYEQYF. CDR3 bases: TGTGCCAGCAGTTGCCCAAGGGACTGGAACTACGAGCAGTACTTC.

This sequence joins TRBV6-2 or TRBV6-3 and TRBJ1-1; no clear D. The germline V and J ends were trimmed by 5 bases and 8 bases, with 9 bases remaining between them. Germline values: CDR1 MNHEY, CDR2 SVGEGT. The CDR3 is made up of 11 amino acids. The CDR3 DNA reads TGTGCCAGCAGTCTACGTCGGGAAGCTTTCTTT. The encoded protein is CASSLRREAFF.